The entry below gives a single T cell receptor (beta chain) sequence along with its context. This entry belongs to a study of blood T cell repertoires in COVID-19. Germline CDR1 is MDHEN and CDR2 is SYDVKM. The CDR3 spans 14 residues. Per the authors' pipeline: By means of reference gene primer amplification, nucleated cell counts were estimated. TCRdb's table, derived via immunoSEQ multiplex PCR, lists solely in-frame clones and lacks some. That table supplies the V and J calls and clone size; D and trimming were determined from the DNA. This sample has roughly 86,000 clones; around nine tenths occur once, and the top ten carry 4.9%.

The sample taken for sequencing was peripheral blood. The V gene is TRBV28, the J gene TRBJ2-3; 7 nucleotides align to TRBD2. The source is a man between 45 and 60 years old with active or convalescent COVID-19. The CDR3 nucleotides are TGTGCTTCAGGTAGTGGGGGAGGGACAGATACGCAGTATTTT. Translation: CASGSGGGTDTQYF.